This T cell receptor (beta chain) stems from a study of beta chain features in type 1 diabetes. Expressed TCRB transcripts were sequenced because the isolated RNA had all been reverse transcribed beforehand. Assay used: immunoSEQ multiplex PCR; TCRdb lists only in-frame clones, some missing. The table lists hundreds of thousands of clones, around 12% of them singletons. Findings of the study overall: A moderate, significant TCRB CDR3 shortening appeared in type 1 diabetes across four CD4+ subsets.

Per germline, CDR1 MDHEN and CDR2 SYDVKM. This CDR3 contains 14 residues. The germline V and J ends were trimmed by 8 bases and 6 bases, with 20 bases remaining between them. This clone was seen a few times. What it recognizes is unknown. Every participating donor gave one draw, a heparinised blood sample averaging approximately 120 mL. Central memory, naive, regulatory and stem cell-like memory CD4+ cells were sorted by CD45RO/CCR7/CD25/CD127/CD95/CD27. The sequence came from a woman between 18 and 30 years old with type 1 diabetes. The rearrangement uses TRBV28 and TRBJ2-7; D possibly corresponds to TRBD2 (6 bases). Sequenced input: naive CD4+ T cells from blood. CDR3 sequence reads: CASDRDGRFSEQYF. The CDR3 nucleotides are TGTGCCAGCGACCGAGACGGGAGATTCTCCGAGCAGTACTTC.